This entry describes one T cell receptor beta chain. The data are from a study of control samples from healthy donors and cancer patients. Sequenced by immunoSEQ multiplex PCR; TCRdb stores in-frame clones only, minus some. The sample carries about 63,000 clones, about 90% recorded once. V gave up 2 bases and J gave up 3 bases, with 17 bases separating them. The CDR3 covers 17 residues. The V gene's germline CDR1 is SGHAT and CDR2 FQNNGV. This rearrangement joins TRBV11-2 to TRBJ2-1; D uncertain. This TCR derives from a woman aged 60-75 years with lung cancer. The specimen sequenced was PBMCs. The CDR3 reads CASSLLLTPYDYNEQFF. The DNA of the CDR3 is TGTGCCAGCAGCTTATTACTCACGCCGTACGACTACAATGAGCAGTTCTTC.